A single sample gave rise to the 32 T cell receptor beta chains below, sequenced in a study of cytotoxic CD8 clonotypes in ibrutinib-treated CLL. Sequencing was performed with immunoSEQ multiplex PCR; in TCRdb, only in-frame clones are kept and a portion is missing. This sample has 270,000 or so clones, with approximately 79% found just once. The sequenced sample was PBMCs, obtained at disease progression, from a patient treated with ibrutinib. The receptors shown here come from a human donor with chronic lymphocytic leukemia.

This clone was seen once. This chain uses TRBV9 with TRBJ2-3; a possible D gene is TRBD2 (6 bases). The V end lost 3 bases, the J end lost 4 bases, and 18 bases lay between the germline ends. This CDR3 is 16 amino acids long. Germline V gives CDR1 SGDLS, CDR2 YYNGEE. In DNA form, the CDR3 reads TGTGCCAGCAGCGCCGGGACTCTAAGGTTGTCAGATACGCAGTATTTT. This gives the protein CASSAGTLRLSDTQYF.

The chain employs TRBV6-5 and TRBJ1-2; D uncertain. CDR1 is MNHEY and CDR2 is SVGAGI in the germline V gene. The CDR3 has 16 residues. The V end was cut by 0 bases, the J end by 1 base, with 12 bases between. The CDR3 here is CASSYSWGALNYGYTF. The CDR3 nucleotides are TGTGCCAGCAGTTACTCCTGGGGAGCTCTTAACTATGGCTACACCTTC.

J is TRBJ2-2 and V is TRBV27, with TRBD2 matching 10 bases. V dropped 3 bases and J dropped 5; count of bases not matched to a gene: 6. The CDR3 consists of 16 residues. Germline V gene data show CDR1 as MNHEY and CDR2 as SMNVEV (reference sequence). CDR3 sequence: CASSFLLAGETGELFF. The CDR3 DNA reads as TGTGCCAGCAGTTTCTTGCTAGCGGGAGAAACCGGGGAGCTGTTTTTT.

J is TRBJ1-5 and V is TRBV5-5; D unresolved. Germline V CDR1 and CDR2: SGHKS, YYEKEE (reference sequence). Trimming shortened V by 0 bases and J by 5 bases, and 6 bases separated the two germline ends. This CDR3 comprises 13 residues. The CDR3 region has the DNA TGTGCCAGCAGCTTGGAGGGATATCAGCCCCAGCATTTT. Protein sequence: CASSLEGYQPQHF.

This clone has only a few counts. The chain carries TRBV29-1 and TRBJ2-5; the D is unclear. The CDR3 extends over 13 amino acids. Deletions cut 3 bases from V and 1 base from J, with 9 bases between. CDR1 and CDR2 (germline): SQVTM, ANQGSEA. The CDR3 reads CSVDYGFQETQYF. In DNA, the CDR3 is TGCAGCGTTGATTACGGATTCCAAGAGACCCAGTACTTC.

The chain is built from TRBV10-1 and TRBJ2-2; D perhaps matches TRBD2 (5 bases). Germline CDR1 is WNHNN and CDR2 is SYGVQD (reference sequence). The CDR3 is 15 residues long. V was clipped by 5 bases and J by 0 bases, with 10 bases between them. CDR3 region: CASSSRGTNTGELFF. For the CDR3, the DNA is TGCGCCAGCAGTTCCCGGGGTACGAACACCGGGGAGCTGTTTTTT.

V usage is TRBV6-1 and J usage is TRBJ2-3, with 8 positions matching TRBD1. V lost 5 bases to trimming and J lost 4 bases; unmatched junction nucleotides: 2. The CDR3 consists of 13 residues. Germline V lookup: CDR1 MNHNS, CDR2 SASEGT. The CDR3 DNA reads TGTGCCAGCAGTCAGGGGGCCCCAGATACGCAGTATTTT. It is translated as CASSQGAPDTQYF.

This chain connects TRBV7-2 to TRBJ2-7; either TRBD1 or TRBD2 may fit D (6 bases each). Trimming took off 5 bases at V and 5 bases at J, with 13 bases between the two ends. The CDR3 extends over 13 amino acids. Germline V gives CDR1 SGHTA, CDR2 FQGNSA. CDR3 sequence: CASSVQEGDEQYF. As DNA, the CDR3 is TGTGCCAGCAGCGTACAGGAGGGGGACGAGCAGTACTTC.

The chain joins TRBV19 to TRBJ2-3; D ambiguous. V lost 5 bases and J lost 3, with 9 bases in between. The CDR3 runs 13 residues. From germline, CDR1 is LNHDA and CDR2 SQIVND (reference sequence). The CDR3 spells CASSGVLTDTQYF. In nucleotides, the CDR3 is TGTGCCAGTAGTGGAGTTCTGACAGATACGCAGTATTTT.

This clone was seen a single time. V is TRBV4-1 and J is TRBJ2-7; 8 bases are shared with TRBD1. Germline lookup yields CDR1 MGHRA and CDR2 YSYEKL. The CDR3 totals 16 residues. V shed 4 bases, J shed 4 bases, and the junction held 12 bases outside the gene matches. In DNA, the CDR3 is TGCGCCAGCAGCCTACATACCGGGACAGGACTGTACGAGCAGTACTTC. This translates into CASSLHTGTGLYEQYF.

The sample holds a few counts of this clone. The rearrangement uses TRBV5-5 and TRBJ1-2; 7 positions match TRBD1. V was pared by 4 bases and J by 5 bases, with 11 bases of the junction left unmatched. CDR1 is SGHKS and CDR2 is YYEKEE in the germline V gene (reference sequence). CDR3 size: 15 residues. The CDR3 bases are TGTGCCAGCAGCATGACAGGGATTCTGTTGTATGGCTACACCTTC. Protein sequence: CASSMTGILLYGYTF.

J is TRBJ1-1 and V is TRBV6-5, with a weak D call TRBD1 (6 bases). Between the trimmed V and J ends, which lost 5 bases and 5 bases, there was a span of 9 bases. Germline loops: CDR1 MNHEY, CDR2 SVGAGI. The CDR3 is made up of 12 amino acids. The CDR3 here is CASSLTGTEAFF. The CDR3 nucleotides are TGTGCCAGCAGTCTGACAGGAACTGAAGCTTTCTTT.

The chain joins TRBV2 to TRBJ2-7; 7 bases agree with TRBD2. This CDR3 has 12 amino acids. V lost 10 bases and J lost 3; bases outside the gene matches: 6. CDR1 SNHLY and CDR2 FYNNEI come from the germline V gene. The CDR3 is CATARGDYEQYF. DNA of the CDR3: TGTGCCACCGCCCGGGGGGACTACGAGCAGTACTTC.

This chain joins TRBV7-3 and TRBJ2-1, with 9 bases fitting TRBD2. The germline gives CDR1 SGHTA, CDR2 FQGTGA. V lost 2 bases and J lost 0; bases outside the gene matches: 5. CDR3 length: 17 amino acids. CDR3 residues: CASSLSSGRYSYNEQFF. CDR3 nucleotide sequence: TGTGCCAGCAGCTTATCCAGCGGGAGGTACTCCTACAATGAGCAGTTCTTC.

The V and J genes are TRBV19 and TRBJ1-4, with a possible D match to TRBD1 (5 bases). The V gene lost 6 bases and the J gene lost 3 bases, with 8 bases spanning the gap. CDR3 length: 13 residues. Germline V gene sequence: CDR1 LNHDA, CDR2 SQIVND (reference sequence). The DNA of the CDR3 is TGTGCCAGTAGGACAGCCTCTAATGAAAAACTGTTTTTT. It yields the protein CASRTASNEKLFF. The whole variable domain, filled in from reference TRBV19 and TRBJ1-4, reads DGGITQSPKYLFRKEGQNVTLSCEQNLNHDAMYWYRQDPGQGLRLIYYSQIVNDFQKGDIAEGYSVSREKKESFPLTVTSAQKNPTAFYLCASRTASNEKLFFGSGTQLSVL.

This clone was seen a few times. The V gene is TRBV7-8, the J gene TRBJ1-2; D gene uncertain. The CDR3 is made up of 15 amino acids. From germline, CDR1 is SGHVS and CDR2 FQNEAQ. Trimming took off 5 bases at V and 2 bases at J, with 15 bases between the two ends. CDR3: CASSTDLYGNYGYTF. Here the CDR3 DNA reads TGTGCCAGCAGCACGGACCTTTACGGAAACTATGGCTACACCTTC.

V usage is TRBV7-3 and J usage is TRBJ2-2; D is undetermined. CDR1 SGHTA and CDR2 FQGTGA come from the germline V gene. The CDR3 contains 12 residues. The V end lost 6 bases, the J end lost 6 bases, and 8 bases lay between the germline ends. CDR3 sequence: CASRDGSGELFF. The CDR3 bases are TGTGCCAGCAGGGATGGGTCCGGGGAGCTGTTTTTT.

This chain uses TRBV2 with TRBJ1-1, with 7 bases that match TRBD1. Trimming at V came to 7 bases and at J to 3 bases, leaving 8 bases not matched to a gene. Germline CDR1 SNHLY, CDR2 FYNNEI. The CDR3 extends over 14 amino acids. CDR3 bases: TGTGCCAGCATTTACGACAGGGCCGACACTGAAGCTTTCTTT. It yields the protein CASIYDRADTEAFF.

The V call is TRBV29-1, the J call TRBJ1-2; D perhaps matches TRBD1 (6 bases). V was trimmed by 5 bases and J by 3 bases, leaving 10 bases between them. Germline V CDR1 and CDR2: SQVTM, ANQGSEA. The CDR3 is made up of 12 amino acids. The CDR3 loop is CSVLRQDYGYTF. The CDR3 coding sequence is TGCAGCGTTTTGAGACAGGACTATGGCTACACCTTC. Filled out from reference TRBV29-1 and TRBJ1-2, the complete variable domain reads SAVISQKPSRDICQRGTSLTIQCQVDSQVTMMFWYRQQPGQSLTLIATANQGSEATYESGFVIDKFPISRPNLTFSTLTVSNMSPEDSSIYLCSVLRQDYGYTFGSGTRLTVV.

The chain employs TRBV9 and TRBJ2-2; D possibly matches TRBD1 or TRBD2 (6 bases each). CDR1 and CDR2 from the germline V gene are SGDLS and YYNGEE. The CDR3 is made up of 19 amino acids. The V and J ends lost 1 base and 5 bases respectively, with 24 bases between them. Written as DNA, the CDR3 is TGTGCCAGCAGCGTAAGGGCCTATTGGGGGCTCCGGGAGACCGGGGAGCTGTTTTTT. It encodes CASSVRAYWGLRETGELFF.

The genes are TRBV10-3 and TRBJ2-6; no clear D. The V end lost 0 bases, the J end lost 0 bases, and 3 bases lay between the germline ends. The CDR3 has 15 amino acids. Germline V gene data show CDR1 as ENHRY and CDR2 as SYGVKD. CDR3 protein: CAISESSSGANVLTF. In DNA, the CDR3 is TGTGCCATCAGTGAGTCAAGCTCTGGGGCCAACGTCCTGACTTTC.

The gene calls are TRBV2 and TRBJ2-5, with 10 bases matching TRBD2. V lost 2 bases and J lost 0; bases outside the gene matches: 3. Per the germline V gene, CDR1 is SNHLY and CDR2 is FYNNEI. The CDR3 contains 16 residues. DNA of the CDR3: TGTGCCAGCAGTGAAAATCTAGCGGGAGACCAAGAGACCCAGTACTTC. It is translated as CASSENLAGDQETQYF.

DNA of the CDR3: TGCAGCGTTGGACTCCTAGGTGAGCAGTTCTTC. Protein: CSVGLLGEQFF. The V gene is TRBV29-1, the J gene TRBJ2-1; unclear D gene. V was pared by 4 bases and J by 9 bases, with 10 bases between. From germline, CDR1 is SQVTM and CDR2 ANQGSEA. The CDR3 contains 11 residues.

The chain employs TRBV2 and TRBJ2-6, with 7 nucleotides matching TRBD1. The CDR3 loop spans 16 amino acids. After removal of 3 bases from V and 1 base from J, the junction contained 3 bases not matched to a gene. The germline V gene has CDR1 SNHLY and CDR2 FYNNEI. As DNA, the CDR3 is TGTGCCAGCAGTGAGAGGGGGCTATCTGGGGCCAACGTCCTGACTTTC. Residues: CASSERGLSGANVLTF. Using reference TRBV2 and TRBJ2-6 for the parts outside the CDR3, the full variable domain is EPEVTQTPSHQVTQMGQEVILRCVPISNHLYFYWYRQILGQKVEFLVSFYNNEISEKSEIFDDQFSVERPDGSNFTLKIRSTKLEDSAMYFCASSERGLSGANVLTFGAGSRLTVL.

This chain links TRBV14 with TRBJ1-5, with 7 bases lining up with TRBD1. This CDR3 is 15 amino acids long. The germline V gene encodes CDR1 SGHDN and CDR2 FVKESK. The J segment lost 4 bases and the V segment lost 1 base, leaving 4 bases of the junction unmatched. As DNA, the CDR3 is TGTGCCAGCAGCCAAGCCCTACAGGGGAATCAGCCCCAGCATTTT. Translated, it gives CASSQALQGNQPQHF.

The chain employs TRBV2 and TRBJ2-2, with 11 bases matching TRBD2. The CDR3 sequence is 17 residues long. Germline values: CDR1 SNHLY, CDR2 FYNNEI. Trimming took 3 bases from V and 5 from J; bases not matched to a gene: 8. CDR3 DNA sequence: TGTGCCAGCAGTGATCCTAGCGGGAGGATGGGAACCGGGGAGCTGTTTTTT. This encodes CASSDPSGRMGTGELFF.

The chain uses TRBV7-2 and TRBJ2-4; a weak D match, TRBD1 (5 bases). V was pared by 1 base and J by 7 bases, with 8 bases between. The CDR3 has 13 residues. The germline V gene has CDR1 SGHTA and CDR2 FQGNSA. The CDR3 region is CASSLVAGNIQYF. The CDR3, as DNA: TGTGCCAGCAGCTTAGTGGCAGGGAACATTCAGTACTTC.

The rearrangement uses TRBV29-1 and TRBJ2-7; D tentatively fits TRBD1 or TRBD2 (5 bases each). There are 12 residues in the CDR3. Per the germline V gene, CDR1 is SQVTM and CDR2 is ANQGSEA. Deletions cut 4 bases from V and 2 bases from J, with 9 bases between. CDR3 region: CSVVWGTYEQYF. CDR3 coding DNA: TGCAGCGTTGTTTGGGGGACCTACGAGCAGTACTTC.

The V call is TRBV27, the J call TRBJ2-3; 10 bases line up with TRBD2. The CDR3 totals 17 residues. The V segment lost 3 bases and the J segment 3 bases; nucleotides outside the gene matches: 9. Germline V lookup: CDR1 MNHEY, CDR2 SMNVEV (reference sequence). The DNA for the CDR3 is TGTGCCAGCAGTTTTCAAATAGCGGGAGGTCAAACAGATACGCAGTATTTT. Protein: CASSFQIAGGQTDTQYF.

The chain combines TRBV10-3 with TRBJ2-6; perhaps TRBD1 as D (6 bases). Trimming stripped 6 bases from V and 1 base from J, with 10 bases between. The CDR3 spans 15 residues. Germline V gives CDR1 ENHRY, CDR2 SYGVKD. The CDR3, as DNA: TGTGCCATCAGGACACAGGGATCTGGGGCCAACGTCCTGACTTTC. Amino acid sequence: CAIRTQGSGANVLTF.

This rearrangement joins TRBV5-1 to TRBJ2-1; 7 positions agree with TRBD2. This CDR3 region has 12 residues. Trimming took 4 bases from V and 7 from J; bases not matched to a gene: 2. Germline CDR1 SGHRS, CDR2 YFSETQ. CDR3 nucleotides: TGCGCCAGCAGCCCGGGGGGTAATGAGCAGTTCTTC. Protein: CASSPGGNEQFF.

This clone appeared once. The V and J genes are TRBV19 and TRBJ1-6; 12 positions match TRBD1. V lost 4 bases to trimming and J lost 10 bases; unmatched junction nucleotides: 8. The length of the CDR3 is 16 residues. CDR1 is LNHDA and CDR2 is SQIVND in the germline V gene (reference sequence). In nucleotides, the CDR3 is TGTGCCAGTAGTAAACCGGGACAGGGGGCGAGATCACCCCTCCACTTT. It encodes CASSKPGQGARSPLHF.